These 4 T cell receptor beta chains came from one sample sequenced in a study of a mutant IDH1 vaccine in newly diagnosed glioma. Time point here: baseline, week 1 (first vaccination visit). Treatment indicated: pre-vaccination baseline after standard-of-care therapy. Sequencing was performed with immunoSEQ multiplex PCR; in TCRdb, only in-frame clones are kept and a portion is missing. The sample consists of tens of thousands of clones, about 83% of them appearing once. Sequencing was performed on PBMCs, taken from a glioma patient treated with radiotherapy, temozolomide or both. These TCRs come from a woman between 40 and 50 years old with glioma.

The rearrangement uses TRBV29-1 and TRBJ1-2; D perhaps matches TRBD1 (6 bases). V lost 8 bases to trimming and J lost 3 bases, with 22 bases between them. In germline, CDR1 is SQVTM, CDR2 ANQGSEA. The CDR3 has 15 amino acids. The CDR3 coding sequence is TGCAGCATAATGAAGGCGGGGGGCAGTGACTATGGCTACACCTTC. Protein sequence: CSIMKAGGSDYGYTF. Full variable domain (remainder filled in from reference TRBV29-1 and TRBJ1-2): SAVISQKPSRDICQRGTSLTIQCQVDSQVTMMFWYRQQPGQSLTLIATANQGSEATYESGFVIDKFPISRPNLTFSTLTVSNMSPEDSSIYLCSIMKAGGSDYGYTFGSGTRLTVV.

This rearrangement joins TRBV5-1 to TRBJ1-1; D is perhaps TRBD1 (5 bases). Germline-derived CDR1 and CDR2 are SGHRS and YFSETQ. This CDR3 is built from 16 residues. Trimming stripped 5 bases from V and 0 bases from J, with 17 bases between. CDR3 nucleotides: TGCGCCAGCAGTCCTCGTGGGACCGCTGTGAACACTGAAGCTTTCTTT. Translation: CASSPRGTAVNTEAFF.

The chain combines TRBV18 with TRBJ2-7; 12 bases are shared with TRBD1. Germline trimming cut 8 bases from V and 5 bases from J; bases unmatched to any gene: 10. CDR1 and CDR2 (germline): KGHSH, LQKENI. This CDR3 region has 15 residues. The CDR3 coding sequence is TGTGCCAGCCATGTCGGGACAGGGGGCTTTGACGAGCAGTACTTC. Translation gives CASHVGTGGFDEQYF. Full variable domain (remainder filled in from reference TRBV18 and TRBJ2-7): NAGVMQNPRHLVRRRGQEARLRCSPMKGHSHVYWYRQLPEEGLKFMVYLQKENIIDESGMPKERFSAEFPKEGPSILRIQQVVRGDSAAYFCASHVGTGGFDEQYFGPGTRLTVT.

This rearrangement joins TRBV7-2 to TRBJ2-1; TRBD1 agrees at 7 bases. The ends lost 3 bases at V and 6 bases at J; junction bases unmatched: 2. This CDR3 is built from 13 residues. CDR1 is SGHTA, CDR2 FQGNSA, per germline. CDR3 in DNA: TGTGCCAGCAGCTTGGGGACAGCCAATGAGCAGTTCTTC. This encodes CASSLGTANEQFF.